These 29 T cell receptor beta chains share one sample of origin, sequenced in a study of T-cell reconstitution after alpha-beta-depleted transplantation in children. Unique molecular identifiers were used to barcode this TCRbeta library. TCRdb fed the PCR reads into MiXCR, producing one record per CDR3 protein. The repertoire includes 500,000 to 650,000 distinct CDR3 sequences, roughly 13% of them detected once, and about 2.2% sits in the top ten. Sequencing used PBMCs, mostly from graft donor cells, obtained 360 days after TCRalphabeta/CD19-depleted stem cell transplant. The source is a male patient aged 10 to 17 who had a stem cell transplant for acute myeloid leukemia, so the T cells may come from the graft donor.

This clonotype has just a few counts. The genes are TRBV14 and TRBJ2-1; maybe TRBD2 (7 bases). The CDR3 is 16 residues long. The V end lost 5 bases, the J end lost 1 base, and 15 bases lay between the germline ends. Looked up from germline, CDR1 is SGHDN and CDR2 is FVKESK. The chain's CDR3 is CASSSRGAGSYNEQFF. Here the CDR3 DNA reads TGTGCCAGCAGCAGCCGGGGGGCCGGATCCTACAATGAGCAGTTCTTC.

This clonotype was picked up many times. This chain uses TRBV30 with TRBJ2-7, with D possibly being TRBD1 (5 bases). Germline-derived CDR1 and CDR2 are GTSNPN and SVGIG (reference sequence). The CDR3 spans 11 residues. Trimming left V 3 bases short and J 5 bases short, with 8 bases between. The CDR3 nucleotides are TGTGCCTGGAGCCAGGGAAACGAGCAGTACTTC. Translating gives CAWSQGNEQYF.

This clonotype was observed at least ten times. In DNA, the CDR3 is TGTGCCAGCAGTTTAGCGGCCCTAGCGGGAGGGAGGAATGAGCAGTTCTTC. It translates to CASSLAALAGGRNEQFF. This chain links TRBV12-3 or TRBV12-4 with TRBJ2-1; 12 bases map to TRBD2. V shed 0 bases, J shed 7 bases, and the junction held 7 bases outside the gene matches. The length of the CDR3 is 17 residues.

The rearrangement links TRBV12-3 or TRBV12-4 to TRBJ1-2; tentative D call: TRBD1 (5 bases). CDR3 length equals 13 residues. Between the trimmed V and J ends, which lost 7 bases and 8 bases, there was a span of 17 bases. Written as DNA, the CDR3 is TGTGCCAGCACCCTAACGGGGGGTCTAGGCTACACCTTC. Translated: CASTLTGGLGYTF.

This clonotype was counted at least ten times. The rearrangement links TRBV3-1 to TRBJ2-7, with D tentatively TRBD2 (6 bases). CDR1 is LGHDT and CDR2 is YNNKEL in the germline V gene (reference sequence). The CDR3 extends over 13 amino acids. V lost 1 base to trimming and J lost 6 bases, with 10 bases between them. CDR3 loop: CASSQGAGTEQYF. The CDR3 coding sequence is TGTGCCAGCAGCCAAGGGGCGGGGACCGAGCAGTACTTC.

The sample holds a few counts of this clonotype. The V and J genes are TRBV29-1 and TRBJ1-2; possible D gene TRBD1, 5 bases. The CDR3 length is 12 residues. Germline CDR1 is SQVTM and CDR2 is ANQGSEA. V lost 4 bases, J lost 8 bases, and 14 bases lay in between. The chain's CDR3 is CSVARDLPGYTF. The CDR3 DNA sequence: TGCAGCGTTGCCCGGGACCTCCCGGGCTACACCTTC.

This clonotype has only a few counts. The chain joins TRBV21-1 to TRBJ2-4; the table's D gene call, TRBD2, was not cross checked with the DNA. TRBV21-1 is labeled a pseudogene. The CDR3 contains 18 residues. The CDR3 loop reads CASSKGGTRGVAKNIQYF. CDR3 sequence (DNA): TGTGCCAGCAGCAAAGGAGGGACTCGTGGGGTAGCCAAAAACATTCAGTACTTC.

Remarks on this clonotype: This may arise from a read error, as a much more abundant clone is one base away. This chain uses TRBV27 with TRBJ1-1; D uncertain. The CDR3 length is 13 residues. Germline CDR1 MNHEY, CDR2 SMNVEV (reference sequence). The DNA for the CDR3 is TGTGACAGCAGTTTTGGGTCCAGAACTGAAGCTTTCTTT. Encoded protein: CDSSFGSRTEAFF.

There are a few counts of this clonotype. The J gene is TRBJ2-7, the V gene TRBV5-5; the D gene could be TRBD1 or TRBD2 (5 bases each). CDR3 length: 15 amino acids. V gave up 4 bases and J gave up 2 bases, with 16 bases separating them. The germline gives CDR1 SGHKS, CDR2 YYEKEE (reference sequence). CDR3 coding DNA: TGTGCCAGCAGCGACGGGACCGCCCCTACCTACGAGCAGTACTTC. Translating it yields CASSDGTAPTYEQYF. The whole variable domain, remainder taken from reference TRBV5-5 and TRBJ2-7, is DAGVTQSPTHLIKTRGQQVTLRCSPISGHKSVSWYQQVLGQGPQFIFQYYEKEERGRGNFPDRFSARQFPNYSSELNVNALLLGDSALYLCASSDGTAPTYEQYFGPGTRLTVT.

A single count supports this clonotype. The V call is TRBV11-1, the J call TRBJ1-5; possibly TRBD1 for D (5 bases). Germline CDR1 and CDR2: SGHAT and FQDESV (reference sequence). V lost 1 base and J lost 0, with 13 bases in between. The CDR3 consists of 17 residues. In DNA, the CDR3 is TGTGCCAGCAGCTTAGTTGGTTGGGGCATTAGCAATCAGCCCCAGCATTTT. It is translated as CASSLVGWGISNQPQHF.

The rearrangement links TRBV29-1 to TRBJ2-3, with a possible D match to TRBD1 (5 bases). The CDR3 spans 13 residues. The germline CDR1 and CDR2 sequences are SQVTM and ANQGSEA. Trimming pared 4 bases from V and 3 bases from J, leaving 11 bases between. CDR3 sequence reads: CSVVGRQTDTQYF. For the CDR3, the DNA is TGCAGCGTTGTCGGGCGACAGACAGATACGCAGTATTTT.

V gene TRBV10-3 combines with J gene TRBJ2-6, with D perhaps assigned TRBD1 or TRBD2 (6 bases each). Germline assignment: CDR1 ENHRY and CDR2 SYGVKD. CDR3 size: 18 residues. Trimming left V 7 bases short and J 3 bases short, with 22 bases between. CDR3 sequence reads: CAIMGSPGAISGANVLTF. The CDR3, as DNA: TGTGCCATCATGGGCAGCCCGGGGGCGATAAGTGGGGCCAACGTCCTGACTTTC.

V and J are TRBV14 and TRBJ2-6; the D gene is possibly TRBD1 (5 bases). Germline values: CDR1 SGHDN, CDR2 FVKESK. Trimming removed 3 bases from V and 1 base from J, with 13 bases in between. CDR3 length: 17 amino acids. DNA of the CDR3: TGTGCCAGCAGCCACCGAACAAGGGGTTCTGGGGCCAACGTCCTGACTTTC. Amino acid sequence: CASSHRTRGSGANVLTF. The full variable domain, rest sourced from reference TRBV14 and TRBJ2-6, is EAGVTQFPSHSVIEKGQTVTLRCDPISGHDNLYWYRRVMGKEIKFLLHFVKESKQDESGMPNNRFLAERTGGTYSTLKVQPAELEDSGVYFCASSHRTRGSGANVLTFGAGSRLTVL.

The chain has TRBV7-2 and TRBJ2-5; D gene uncertain. The V gene lost 1 base and the J gene lost 1 base, with 7 bases spanning the gap. The CDR3 is made up of 14 amino acids. Looked up from germline, CDR1 is SGHTA and CDR2 is FQGNSA. CDR3 DNA: TGTGCCAGCAGCTTAGGGGCTGCCCAAGAGACCCAGTACTTC. Residues: CASSLGAAQETQYF.

This rearrangement joins TRBV27 to TRBJ2-1; possibly TRBD2 for D (5 bases). The V gene's germline CDR1 is MNHEY and CDR2 SMNVEV (reference sequence). The CDR3 sequence is 15 residues long. Trimming pared 7 bases from V and 0 bases from J, leaving 13 bases between. The CDR3 reads CASTEGASSYNEQFF. In nucleotides, the CDR3 is TGTGCCAGCACTGAGGGTGCGAGCTCCTACAATGAGCAGTTCTTC.

The table lists this clonotype with a few counts. The CDR3 coding sequence is TGCAGCGTTGAAGATGGGACGACAGGGACCTACGAGCAGTACTTC. This sequence encodes CSVEDGTTGTYEQYF. V gene TRBV29-1 combines with J gene TRBJ2-7; 7 bases map to TRBD1. Germline assignment: CDR1 SQVTM and CDR2 ANQGSEA. CDR3 length equals 15 residues. The V segment lost 0 bases and the J segment 2 bases; nucleotides outside the gene matches: 7.

This sequence joins TRBV18 and TRBJ1-6; unclear D gene. The V gene lost 1 base and the J gene lost 8 bases, with 9 bases spanning the gap. CDR3 size: 14 residues. Germline CDR1 KGHSH, CDR2 LQKENI. The CDR3 reads CASSPLWEDSPLHF. Here the CDR3 DNA reads TGTGCCAGCTCACCACTTTGGGAGGATTCACCCCTCCACTTT.

This clonotype was counted between two and nine times. The chain uses TRBV2 and TRBJ2-1; D call uncertain. V shed 4 bases and J shed 2 bases, with 6 bases lying between them. The CDR3 consists of 13 residues. CDR1 and CDR2 (germline): SNHLY, FYNNEI. The CDR3 loop reads CASSGGTYNEQFF. The CDR3 nucleotides are TGTGCCAGCAGTGGGGGTACCTACAATGAGCAGTTCTTC.

This clonotype came up many times. The V gene is TRBV29-1, the J gene TRBJ2-7, with 7 bases lining up with TRBD1. This CDR3 spans 11 amino acids. Germline CDR1 is SQVTM and CDR2 is ANQGSEA. Trimming cost V 6 bases and J 2 bases; bases outside gene matches: 1. This chain's CDR3 is CSVGTAYEQYF. For the CDR3, the DNA is TGCAGCGTGGGGACAGCCTACGAGCAGTACTTC.

The genes are TRBV30 and TRBJ2-7, with D tentatively TRBD2 (6 bases). There are 13 residues in the CDR3. Trimming took off 3 bases at V and 3 bases at J, with 12 bases between the two ends. Germline CDR1 is GTSNPN and CDR2 is SVGIG (reference sequence). The CDR3 DNA reads TGTGCCTGGAGGCCACCGACTAGCTACGAGCAGTACTTC. This codes for CAWRPPTSYEQYF.

V and J are TRBV20-1 and TRBJ1-5; 7 positions match TRBD1. V was pared by 3 bases and J by 4 bases, with 12 bases of the junction left unmatched. The germline CDR1 and CDR2 sequences are DFQATT and SNEGSKA (reference sequence). The CDR3 runs 16 residues. CDR3 sequence: CSASRLRQGANQPQHF. CDR3 nucleotides: TGCAGTGCTAGCCGACTAAGACAGGGCGCGAATCAGCCCCAGCATTTT.

This clonotype has at least ten counts. The CDR3, as DNA: TGTGCCAGCAGGCCACAGGGTGAATCCGATCGCTACACCTTC. It yields the protein CASRPQGESDRYTF. The V call is TRBV7-2, the J call TRBJ1-2; tentative D call: TRBD1 (6 bases). Trimming removed 6 bases from V and 9 bases from J, with 20 bases in between. This CDR3 has 14 residues. Germline CDR1 reads SGHTA; CDR2 reads FQGNSA. Full variable domain (rest looked up from reference TRBV7-2 and TRBJ1-2): GAGVSQSPSNKVTEKGKDVELRCDPISGHTALYWYRQSLGQGLEFLIYFQGNSAPDKSGLPSDRFSAERTGGSVSTLTIQRTQQEDSAVYLCASRPQGESDRYTFGSGTRLTVV.

This chain links TRBV6-1 with TRBJ1-1; a possible D gene is TRBD1 (5 bases). V was shortened by 6 bases and J by 1 base, with 9 bases between the two germline ends. The germline V gene has CDR1 MNHNS and CDR2 SASEGT. The CDR3 covers 13 residues. The CDR3 coding sequence is TGTGCCAGCAGGCGACAGTGGAACACTGAAGCTTTCTTT. Translating gives CASRRQWNTEAFF.

The chain joins TRBV7-9 to TRBJ2-2, with 9 bases identical to TRBD1. Germline V gene lookup returns CDR1 SEHNR and CDR2 FQNEAQ (reference sequence). The CDR3 spans 16 residues. Trimming took 5 bases from V and 7 from J; bases not matched to a gene: 11. This CDR3 is CASSPPDRGFVGELFF. The DNA of the CDR3 is TGTGCCAGCAGCCCCCCGGACAGGGGCTTTGTCGGGGAGCTGTTTTTT.

This clonotype came up a few times. The V gene is TRBV29-1, the J gene TRBJ2-4, with D perhaps TRBD1 (5 bases). Germline lookup yields CDR1 SQVTM and CDR2 ANQGSEA. The ends were cut back, 0 bases at V and 8 bases at J, with 17 bases in the middle. The CDR3 contains 15 residues. As DNA, the CDR3 is TGCAGCGTTGAAGAGTTAGGCAGGGTAATAGACATTCAGTACTTC. Amino acids: CSVEELGRVIDIQYF. The variable domain in full, completed from reference TRBV29-1 and TRBJ2-4, reads SAVISQKPSRDICQRGTSLTIQCQVDSQVTMMFWYRQQPGQSLTLIATANQGSEATYESGFVIDKFPISRPNLTFSTLTVSNMSPEDSSIYLCSVEELGRVIDIQYFGAGTRLSVL.

This clonotype was seen a handful of times. This chain joins TRBV7-2 and TRBJ2-5; TRBD2 might be the D (6 bases). The CDR3 is 14 residues long. The germline V gene encodes CDR1 SGHTA and CDR2 FQGNSA. The ends were cut back, 1 base at V and 5 bases at J, with 11 bases in the middle. The CDR3 protein is CASSLVSGWETQYF. CDR3 in DNA: TGTGCCAGCAGCTTAGTGAGCGGGTGGGAGACCCAGTACTTC.

This clonotype has just a few counts. Here the CDR3 reads CASSFGWAIRSYEQYF. CDR3 coding DNA: TGTGCCAGCAGTTTTGGTTGGGCCATCCGATCCTACGAGCAGTACTTC. The chain carries TRBV28 and TRBJ2-7, with D unresolved. The CDR3 is 16 residues long. The V end was cut by 3 bases, the J end by 1 base, with 16 bases between. CDR1 MDHEN and CDR2 SYDVKM come from the germline V gene.

This chain uses TRBV5-5 with TRBJ2-7, with D unresolved. The germline CDR1 and CDR2 sequences are SGHKS and YYEKEE (reference sequence). With 4 bases removed from V and 0 bases from J, the gap between germline ends came to 17 bases. The CDR3 is 16 residues long. The CDR3 loop reads CASSLRWTRSSYEQYF. The CDR3 DNA sequence: TGTGCCAGCAGCCTTCGATGGACCCGAAGCTCCTACGAGCAGTACTTC. The full variable domain, completed using reference TRBV5-5 and TRBJ2-7, is DAGVTQSPTHLIKTRGQQVTLRCSPISGHKSVSWYQQVLGQGPQFIFQYYEKEERGRGNFPDRFSARQFPNYSSELNVNALLLGDSALYLCASSLRWTRSSYEQYFGPGTRLTVT.

The chain uses TRBV12-3 or TRBV12-4 and TRBJ2-1; D is uncertain. V lost 1 base to trimming and J lost 0 bases, with 7 bases between them. There are 15 residues in the CDR3. CDR3 DNA: TGTGCCAGCAGTTTAGTGCCAGTCTCCTACAATGAGCAGTTCTTC. It encodes CASSLVPVSYNEQFF.